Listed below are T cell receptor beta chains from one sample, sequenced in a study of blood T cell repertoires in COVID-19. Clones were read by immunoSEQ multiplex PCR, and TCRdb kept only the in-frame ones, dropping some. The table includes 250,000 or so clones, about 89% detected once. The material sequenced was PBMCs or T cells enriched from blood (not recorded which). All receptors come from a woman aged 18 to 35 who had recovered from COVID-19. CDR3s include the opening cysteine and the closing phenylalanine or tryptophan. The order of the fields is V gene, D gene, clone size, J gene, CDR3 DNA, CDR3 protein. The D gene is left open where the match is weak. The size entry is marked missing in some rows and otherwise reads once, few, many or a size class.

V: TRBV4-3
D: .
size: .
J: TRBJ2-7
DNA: TGCGCCAGCAGCCTGGCCAGGGGATACGAGCAGTACTTC
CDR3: CASSLARGYEQYF

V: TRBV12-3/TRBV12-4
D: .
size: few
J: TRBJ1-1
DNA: TGTGCCAGCAGTTTGCAGGGGCGCACTGAAGCTTTCTTT
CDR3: CASSLQGRTEAFF

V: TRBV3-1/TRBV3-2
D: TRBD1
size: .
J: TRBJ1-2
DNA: TGTGCCAGCAGCGGCCTTTTGCGGATTACAGGGGACTATGGCTACACCTTC
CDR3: CASSGLLRITGDYGYTF

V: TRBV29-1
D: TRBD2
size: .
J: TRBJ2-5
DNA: TGCAGCGCGCGGACTAGCGGGAGTGCAGAGACCCAGTACTTC
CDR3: CSARTSGSAETQYF

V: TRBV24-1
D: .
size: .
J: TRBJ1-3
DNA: TGTGCCACCAGTGGTAAAATCCAGGGCTACTGTGGAAACACCATATATTTT
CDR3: CATSGKIQGYCGNTIYF

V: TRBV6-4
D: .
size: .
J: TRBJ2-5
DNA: TGTGCCAGCAGCAGTACTTTTGGGCCTCCTCTCGCCCAAGAGACCCAGTACTTC
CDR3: CASSSTFGPPLAQETQYF

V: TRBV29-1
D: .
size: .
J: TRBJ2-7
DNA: TGCAGCGTTGAGTTAGACTACGAGCAGTACTTC
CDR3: CSVELDYEQYF

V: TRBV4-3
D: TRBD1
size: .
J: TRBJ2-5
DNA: TGCGCCAGCAGCCAAGGGACAGGGGATTTTCAAGAGACCCAGTACTTC
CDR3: CASSQGTGDFQETQYF

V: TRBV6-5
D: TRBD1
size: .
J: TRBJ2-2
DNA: TGTGCCAGCACCCTAGCGACAGGGGGGACCGGGGAGCTGTTTTTT
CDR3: CASTLATGGTGELFF

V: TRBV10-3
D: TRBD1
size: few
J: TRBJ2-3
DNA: TGTGCCATTAAACCGGGACAGAACACAGATACGCAGTATTTT
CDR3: CAIKPGQNTDTQYF

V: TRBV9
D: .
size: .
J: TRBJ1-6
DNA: TGTGCCAGCAGCGTAGCGTGGACAAATTCACCCCTCCACTTT
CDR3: CASSVAWTNSPLHF

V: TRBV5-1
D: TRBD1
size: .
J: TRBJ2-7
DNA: TGCGCCAGCAGCTTTCCGGGACAGGGGCCCTACGAGCAGTACTTC
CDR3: CASSFPGQGPYEQYF

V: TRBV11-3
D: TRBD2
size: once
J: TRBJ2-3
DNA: TGTGCCAGCAGCATTAGCGGGACGGCCGTTGGTACGCAGTATTTT
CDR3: CASSISGTAVGTQYF